The 23 T cell receptor beta chains given below trace back to one sample, sequenced in a study of blood T cell repertoires in COVID-19. Measured with immunoSEQ multiplex PCR; TCRdb has only the in-frame clones, and not every one. The data show 300,000 to 400,000 clones, about 90% seen once. Material for sequencing was peripheral blood. Receptors were obtained from a woman aged 18-29 years who had recovered from COVID-19.

The chain has TRBV19 and TRBJ1-3; a weak D match, TRBD1 (5 bases). The CDR3 is 15 amino acids. Germline V lookup: CDR1 LNHDA, CDR2 SQIVND (reference sequence). V lost 0 bases to trimming and J lost 2 bases, with 8 bases between them. CDR3 nucleotide sequence: TGTGCCAGTAGTATAGAGGGGGGTACTGGAAACACCATATATTTT. This sequence encodes CASSIEGGTGNTIYF.

This clone is a singleton in its sample. The chain combines TRBV2 with TRBJ2-1; 7 bases line up with TRBD2. J lost 4 bases, V lost 2 bases, and 8 bases had no gene match. This CDR3 is 16 amino acids long. The germline V gene has CDR1 SNHLY and CDR2 FYNNEI. The CDR3 protein is CASSESASGMYNEQFF. The CDR3 nucleotides read TGTGCCAGCAGTGAATCGGCTAGCGGTATGTACAATGAGCAGTTCTTC.

The chain employs TRBV5-6 and TRBJ2-7, with D perhaps TRBD2 (6 bases). CDR3 length: 13 amino acids. V lost 4 bases and J lost 5, with 13 bases in between. CDR1 and CDR2 (germline): SGHDT, YYEEEE. CDR3 loop: CASSLLGGNEQYV. DNA of the CDR3: TGTGCCAGCAGCCTGCTGGGCGGGAACGAGCAGTACGTC.

The chain carries TRBV6-2 or TRBV6-3 and TRBJ1-5, with 11 bases fitting TRBD1. The germline V gene encodes CDR1 MNHEY and CDR2 SVGEGT. The CDR3 totals 18 residues. The ends lost 2 bases at V and 5 bases at J; junction bases unmatched: 11. CDR3 residues: CASSYEKDRGLGYQPQHF. CDR3 DNA: TGTGCCAGCAGTTACGAAAAGGACAGGGGGCTGGGGTATCAGCCCCAGCATTTT.

This chain uses TRBV7-2 with TRBJ1-1; possible D gene TRBD1, 5 bases. This CDR3 region has 14 residues. V was clipped by 5 bases and J by 1 base, with 11 bases between them. Germline CDR1 reads SGHTA; CDR2 reads FQGNSA. CDR3 sequence (DNA): TGTGCCAGCAGCGCAAACAGGCGGAACACTGAAGCTTTCTTT. Protein: CASSANRRNTEAFF.

This chain links TRBV11-3 with TRBJ2-1, with a weak D call TRBD1 (8 bases). Germline V gene data show CDR1 as SGHNT and CDR2 as YENEEA. The germline V and J ends were trimmed by 3 bases and 9 bases, with 15 bases remaining between them. The CDR3 is 14 amino acids. For the CDR3, the DNA is TGTGCCAGCAGCTTTGTACAGGGGGGGAGTGAGCAGTTCTTC. It specifies CASSFVQGGSEQFF.

This sequence joins TRBV11-3 and TRBJ2-3; TRBD2 is a possible D gene (5 bases). V was pared by 3 bases and J by 3 bases, with 10 bases between. The V gene's germline CDR1 is SGHNT and CDR2 YENEEA. This CDR3 has 14 residues. The CDR3 reads CASSFGVATDTQYF. For the CDR3, the DNA is TGTGCCAGCAGCTTCGGGGTAGCGACAGATACGCAGTATTTT.

This chain uses TRBV10-3 with TRBJ1-3; no clear D. The CDR3 is 17 residues long. Trimming stripped 2 bases from V and 0 bases from J, with 14 bases between. Germline V lookup: CDR1 ENHRY, CDR2 SYGVKD. CDR3 bases: TGTGCCATCAGTGAGCCGGGAGGGTCCCGCTCTGGAAACACCATATATTTT. Its translation is CAISEPGGSRSGNTIYF.

The chain is built from TRBV6-2 or TRBV6-3 and TRBJ2-1; 7 nucleotides agree with TRBD2. The CDR3 has 15 residues. The germline V gene has CDR1 MNHEY and CDR2 SVGEGT. J gave up 2 bases and V 4 bases, and 5 bases lay outside the gene matches. CDR3 sequence (DNA): TGTGCCAGCAGTTTCCTGAGCGGGGCCTACAATGAGCAGTTCTTC. It is translated as CASSFLSGAYNEQFF.

This clone has a single count. The rearrangement links TRBV29-1 to TRBJ1-2; D ambiguous. Trimming took 0 bases from V and 8 from J, leaving 13 bases between them. The CDR3 has 13 residues. Looked up from germline, CDR1 is SQVTM and CDR2 is ANQGSEA. The CDR3 protein is CSVEDLGDGGYTF. CDR3 DNA sequence: TGCAGCGTTGAAGATCTAGGCGACGGGGGCTACACCTTC. The variable domain in full, completed from reference TRBV29-1 and TRBJ1-2, reads SAVISQKPSRDICQRGTSLTIQCQVDSQVTMMFWYRQQPGQSLTLIATANQGSEATYESGFVIDKFPISRPNLTFSTLTVSNMSPEDSSIYLCSVEDLGDGGYTFGSGTRLTVV.

The chain has TRBV5-5 and TRBJ2-7, with TRBD2 identical over 12 bases. V lost 4 bases, J lost 4 bases, and 6 bases stayed unmatched. CDR1 SGHKS and CDR2 YYEKEE come from the germline V gene (reference sequence). The length of the CDR3 is 15 residues. CDR3 sequence reads: CASSRRLAGEYEQYV. In DNA, the CDR3 is TGTGCCAGCAGCCGCCGACTAGCGGGAGAATACGAGCAGTACGTC.

In DNA, the CDR3 is TGCAGCGTAGGGACAGGAAGGCATCAGCCCCAGCATTTT. Its translation: CSVGTGRHQPQHF. V and J are TRBV29-1 and TRBJ1-5; 8 bases line up with TRBD1. The CDR3 loop spans 13 amino acids. Germline loops: CDR1 SQVTM, CDR2 ANQGSEA. After removal of 6 bases from V and 5 bases from J, the junction contained 6 bases not matched to a gene.

V gene TRBV10-3 combines with J gene TRBJ1-3, with no clear D. From germline, CDR1 is ENHRY and CDR2 SYGVKD. The CDR3 length is 13 residues. V was clipped by 5 bases and J by 0 bases, with 5 bases between them. The CDR3: CAISHSSGNTIYF. CDR3 in DNA: TGTGCCATCAGTCATAGCTCTGGAAACACCATATATTTT.

This clone was seen only a few times. The gene calls are TRBV24-1 and TRBJ1-2; D is perhaps TRBD1 (6 bases). This CDR3 spans 12 amino acids. Germline-derived CDR1 and CDR2 are KGHDR and SFDVKD. V lost 4 bases to trimming and J lost 8 bases, with 10 bases between them. The CDR3 spells CATSDTDRGYTF. CDR3 nucleotide sequence: TGTGCCACCAGTGACACTGACAGGGGCTACACCTTC.

This chain uses TRBV18 with TRBJ1-1; no clear D. The V end lost 4 bases, the J end lost 1 base, and 7 bases lay between the germline ends. CDR1 is KGHSH, CDR2 LQKENI, per germline. This CDR3 region has 13 residues. CDR3 DNA: TGTGCCAGCTCACGGCACACGAACACTGAAGCTTTCTTT. Translation gives CASSRHTNTEAFF. Combining the CDR3 with reference TRBV18 and TRBJ1-1 gives the whole variable domain NAGVMQNPRHLVRRRGQEARLRCSPMKGHSHVYWYRQLPEEGLKFMVYLQKENIIDESGMPKERFSAEFPKEGPSILRIQQVVRGDSAAYFCASSRHTNTEAFFGQGTRLTVV.

The CDR3 loop reads CASSTRATMGYTF. The DNA of the CDR3 is TGTGCCAGCAGTACTAGGGCTACTATGGGCTACACCTTC. The J gene is TRBJ1-2, the V gene TRBV6-2 or TRBV6-3; unclear D gene. Germline V lookup: CDR1 MNHEY, CDR2 SVGEGT. The CDR3 is 13 amino acids. V dropped 5 bases and J dropped 8 bases, with 15 bases sitting between them.

V gene TRBV4-3 combines with J gene TRBJ2-7; D might be TRBD1 (5 bases). Germline CDR1 is LGHNA and CDR2 is YSLEER. V was pared by 0 bases and J by 3 bases, with 12 bases between. CDR3 length equals 15 residues. CDR3 residues: CASSQDRAGHYEQYV. The CDR3 region has the DNA TGCGCCAGCAGCCAAGATAGGGCAGGACACTACGAGCAGTACGTC.

The count of this clone is one. The chain combines TRBV18 with TRBJ2-1, with 9 bases aligning to TRBD2. Germline V lookup: CDR1 KGHSH, CDR2 LQKENI. The V and J ends lost 4 bases and 1 base, in that order; junction bases with no gene match: 5. This CDR3 has 16 residues. CDR3 residues: CASSLSAGGSYNEQFF. CDR3 coding DNA: TGTGCCAGCTCACTGTCGGCGGGAGGGTCCTACAATGAGCAGTTCTTC.

The chain uses TRBV30 and TRBJ1-5; D remains unclear. CDR3 length equals 15 residues. Germline CDR1 and CDR2: GTSNPN and SVGIG (reference sequence). The V end lost 3 bases, the J end lost 0 bases, and 12 bases lay between the germline ends. DNA of the CDR3: TGTGCCTGGAGCCACGGCGGGAATAGCAATCAGCCCCAGCATTTT. This gives the protein CAWSHGGNSNQPQHF. Complete variable domain (other parts from reference TRBV30 and TRBJ1-5): SQTIHQWPATLVQPVGSPLSLECTVEGTSNPNLYWYRQAAGRGLQLLFYSVGIGQISSEVPQNLSASRPQDRQFILSSKKLLLSDSGFYLCAWSHGGNSNQPQHFGDGTRLSIL.

Comment on this clone: The identical CDR3 is also encoded by other nucleotide sequences in the sample. V and J are TRBV4-3 and TRBJ2-3; 13 nucleotides agree with TRBD2. The CDR3 sequence is 18 residues long. Losses at the gene ends were 0 bases for V and 0 bases for J; bases not matched to a gene: 3. Germline loops: CDR1 LGHNA, CDR2 YSLEER. This chain's CDR3 is CASSQELAGGPSTDTQYF. The CDR3 DNA follows: TGCGCCAGCAGCCAAGAACTAGCGGGAGGGCCGAGCACAGATACGCAGTATTTT.

The chain uses TRBV10-3 and TRBJ2-5, with 12 nucleotides matching TRBD2. The CDR3 contains 14 residues. Germline CDR1 reads ENHRY; CDR2 reads SYGVKD. The V and J ends lost 6 bases and 4 bases, in that order; junction bases with no gene match: 3. Here the CDR3 reads CAISGLAGTETQYF. CDR3 nucleotide sequence: TGTGCCATCAGCGGACTAGCGGGAACAGAGACCCAGTACTTC.

The J gene is TRBJ2-3, the V gene TRBV9, with 8 positions matching TRBD2. Germline V gene data show CDR1 as SGDLS and CDR2 as YYNGEE. This CDR3 has 19 amino acids. J lost 0 bases, V lost 0 bases, and 12 bases had no gene match. The DNA of the CDR3 is TGTGCCAGCAGCGTAGGTCCCGGGGATAGCGGGGTAAGCACAGATACGCAGTATTTT. It is translated as CASSVGPGDSGVSTDTQYF.

The chain recombines TRBV24-1 with TRBJ1-3; tentative D call: TRBD1 (6 bases). Germline assignment: CDR1 KGHDR and CDR2 SFDVKD. The V end was cut by 4 bases, the J end by 2 bases, with 11 bases between. The CDR3 length is 15 residues. The CDR3 is CATSEGQSAGNTIYF. CDR3 DNA sequence: TGTGCCACCAGTGAAGGACAGTCGGCTGGAAACACCATATATTTT.